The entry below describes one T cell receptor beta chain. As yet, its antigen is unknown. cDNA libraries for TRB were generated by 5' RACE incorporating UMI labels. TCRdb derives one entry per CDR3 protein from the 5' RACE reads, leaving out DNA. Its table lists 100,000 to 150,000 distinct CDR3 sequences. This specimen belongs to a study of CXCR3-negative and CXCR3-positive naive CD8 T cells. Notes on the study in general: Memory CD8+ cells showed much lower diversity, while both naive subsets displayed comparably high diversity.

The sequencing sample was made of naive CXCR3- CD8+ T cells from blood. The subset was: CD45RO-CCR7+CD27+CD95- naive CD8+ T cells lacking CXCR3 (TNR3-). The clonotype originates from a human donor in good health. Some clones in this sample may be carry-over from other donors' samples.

This CDR3 reads CAWSVRQGNTEAFF. The chain links TRBV30 to TRBJ1-1; TCRdb outputs TRBD1, but without DNA this stays unchecked. The CDR3 extends over 14 amino acids. In germline, CDR1 is GTSNPN, CDR2 SVGIG (reference sequence). Full variable domain (remainder filled in from reference TRBV30 and TRBJ1-1): SQTIHQWPATLVQPVGSPLSLECTVEGTSNPNLYWYRQAAGRGLQLLFYSVGIGQISSEVPQNLSASRPQDRQFILSSKKLLLSDSGFYLCAWSVRQGNTEAFFGQGTRLTVV.